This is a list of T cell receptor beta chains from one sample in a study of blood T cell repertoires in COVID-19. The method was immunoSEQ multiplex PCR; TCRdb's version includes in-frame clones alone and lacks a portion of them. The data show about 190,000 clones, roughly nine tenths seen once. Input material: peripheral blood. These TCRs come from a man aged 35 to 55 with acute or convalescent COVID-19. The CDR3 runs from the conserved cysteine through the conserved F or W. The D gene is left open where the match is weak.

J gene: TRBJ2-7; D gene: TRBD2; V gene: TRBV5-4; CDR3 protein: CASSFEIAGLVSYEQYF
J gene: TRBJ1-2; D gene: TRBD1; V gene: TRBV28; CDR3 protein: CASSMDRGYGYTF
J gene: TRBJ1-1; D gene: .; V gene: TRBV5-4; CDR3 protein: CASSSAERQEAFF
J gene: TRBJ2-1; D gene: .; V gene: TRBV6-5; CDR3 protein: CARFGGARYNEQFF
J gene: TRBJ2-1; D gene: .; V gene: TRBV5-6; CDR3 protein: CASSLSQTYNEQFF
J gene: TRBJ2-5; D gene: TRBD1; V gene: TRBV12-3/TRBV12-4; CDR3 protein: CASSRGSETQYF
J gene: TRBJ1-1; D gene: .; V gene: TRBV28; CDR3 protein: CASSLPGGNTEAFF
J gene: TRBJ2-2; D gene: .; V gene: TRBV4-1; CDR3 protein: CASSQESEAANTGELFF
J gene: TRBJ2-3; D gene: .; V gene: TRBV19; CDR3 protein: CASSIDPGSSGPHYTQYF
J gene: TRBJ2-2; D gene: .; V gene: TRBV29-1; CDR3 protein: CSVAGGLNTGELFF
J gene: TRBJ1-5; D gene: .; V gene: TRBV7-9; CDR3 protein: CASSLEWGPNQPQHF
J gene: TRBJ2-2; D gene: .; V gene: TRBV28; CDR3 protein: CASSQIGPGTGELFF
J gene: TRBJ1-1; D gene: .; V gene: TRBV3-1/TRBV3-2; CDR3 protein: CASSQLTGFNTEAFF
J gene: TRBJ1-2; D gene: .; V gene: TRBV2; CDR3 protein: CASRDAGVYGYTF
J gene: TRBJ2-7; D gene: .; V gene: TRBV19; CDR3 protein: CASSILGTEGEQYF
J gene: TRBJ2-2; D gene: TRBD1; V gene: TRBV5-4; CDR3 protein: CASSFDRGAGELFF
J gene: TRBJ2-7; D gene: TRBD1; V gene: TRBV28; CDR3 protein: CASSLSQGATYEQYF
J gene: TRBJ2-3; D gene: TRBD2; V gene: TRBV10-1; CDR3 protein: CASSEAGGSADTQYF
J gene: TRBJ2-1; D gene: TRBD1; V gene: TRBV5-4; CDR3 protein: CASSRDRASYNEQFF
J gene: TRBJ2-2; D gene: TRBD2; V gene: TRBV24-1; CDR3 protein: CATSGTSGGANTGELFF
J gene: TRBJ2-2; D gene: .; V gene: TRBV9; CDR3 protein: CASSATGEVGELFF
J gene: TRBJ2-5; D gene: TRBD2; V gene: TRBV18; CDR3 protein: CASSPLSSGAQETQYF
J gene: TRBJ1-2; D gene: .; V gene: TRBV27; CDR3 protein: CASSFRQSNYGYTF
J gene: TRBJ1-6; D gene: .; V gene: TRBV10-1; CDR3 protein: CASSESRPTRGSPLHF
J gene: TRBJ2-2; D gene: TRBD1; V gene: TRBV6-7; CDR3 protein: CASSPGTGDEHTNTGELFF
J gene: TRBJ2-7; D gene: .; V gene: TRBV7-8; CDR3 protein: CASSLGTGVYEQYF
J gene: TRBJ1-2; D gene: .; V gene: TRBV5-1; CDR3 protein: CASSLSQDGYTF
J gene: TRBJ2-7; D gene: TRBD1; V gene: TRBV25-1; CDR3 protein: CASSPPTGGHEQYF
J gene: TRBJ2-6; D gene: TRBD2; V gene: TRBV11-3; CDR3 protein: CASSSGGPGANVLTF
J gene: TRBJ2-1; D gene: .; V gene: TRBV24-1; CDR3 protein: CATRDSNNEQFF
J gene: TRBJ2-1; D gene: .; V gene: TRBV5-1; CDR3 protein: CASSLGGVPGYNEQFF
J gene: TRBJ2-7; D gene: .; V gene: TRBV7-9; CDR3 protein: CASSPRPASEQYF
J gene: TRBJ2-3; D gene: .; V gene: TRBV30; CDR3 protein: CAWSTDSLTDTQYF
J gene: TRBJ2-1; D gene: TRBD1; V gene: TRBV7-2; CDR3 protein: CASSPQGAGYNEQFF
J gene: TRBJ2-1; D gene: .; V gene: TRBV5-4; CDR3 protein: CASSSYNEQFF